This is a list of T cell receptor beta chains from one sample in a study of cytotoxic CD8 clonotypes in ibrutinib-treated CLL. The method was immunoSEQ multiplex PCR; TCRdb's version includes in-frame clones alone and lacks a portion of them. This table has about 85,000 clones, 79% appearing once. This specimen consisted of PBMCs, obtained after 12 months of ibrutinib treatment. These receptors all come from a human donor with chronic lymphocytic leukemia. Both conserved end residues are part of each CDR3. The D gene is left open where the match is weak.

v_call,j_call,d_call,cdr3_aa
TRBV10-3,TRBJ2-3,.,CAISESELDYDTDTQYF
TRBV29-1,TRBJ1-1,.,CSAGGLNTEAFF
TRBV29-1,TRBJ2-2,.,CSVDGQGGTGELFF
TRBV19,TRBJ1-1,.,CASSIWGDRGTEAFF
TRBV7-3,TRBJ2-1,.,CASSFGGSVNEQFF
TRBV11-2,TRBJ2-7,.,CASSLSPQGPYEQYF
TRBV6-5,TRBJ2-1,.,CASSYGREQFF
TRBV28,TRBJ1-5,.,CASSFLGFQPQHF
TRBV11-2,TRBJ2-3,TRBD1,CASSFVGTGNADTQYF
TRBV5-1,TRBJ2-2,.,CASSLGNTGELFF
TRBV28,TRBJ2-5,.,CASSSAREVAGETQYF
TRBV19,TRBJ1-2,.,CASSIDSINYGYTF
TRBV6-5,TRBJ1-5,TRBD1,CASSLTGGSNQPQHF
TRBV29-1,TRBJ2-1,.,CSVVGAPVDEQFF
TRBV9,TRBJ1-4,.,CASCPPGWEKLFF
TRBV27,TRBJ2-7,.,CASSFRPVGAYEQYF
TRBV5-1,TRBJ2-5,.,CASSLALGDIRETQYF
TRBV9,TRBJ1-2,TRBD1,CASSPRGGDYTF
TRBV7-8,TRBJ2-5,.,CASSSAQLGRVETQYF
TRBV27,TRBJ2-7,TRBD1,CASTQDRDSYEQYF
TRBV6-5,TRBJ2-1,.,CASRGSWSTVGEQFF
TRBV5-8,TRBJ2-7,.,CASSRRLGSDEQYF
TRBV28,TRBJ1-2,.,CASEKGDGYGYTF
TRBV19,TRBJ1-2,.,CASSHLEGAGTYGYTF
TRBV18,TRBJ2-5,.,CASSPEETQYF
TRBV7-9,TRBJ2-5,.,CASSLLGQQETQYF
TRBV4-1,TRBJ1-2,.,CASSQDWGRGYTF
TRBV27,TRBJ2-7,TRBD1,CASSFNYRTGFFGYEQYF
TRBV30,TRBJ1-1,.,CAWSVLRPKGGRGTEAFF
TRBV7-3,TRBJ1-2,.,CASSQRPVGYGYGYTF
TRBV19,TRBJ2-5,TRBD2,CASSTLAGGPEGETQYF
TRBV7-9,TRBJ1-1,.,CASSPVLGEVTEAFF
TRBV11-2,TRBJ2-7,.,CASRTPNRGPYEQYF
TRBV2,TRBJ2-3,.,CASRSDGGTDTQYF
TRBV27,TRBJ2-5,.,CASSPRLGGPQETQYF
TRBV5-6,TRBJ2-7,TRBD2,CASSLGTGGLGQYF
TRBV28,TRBJ1-2,TRBD1,CASTTGQGAGYGYTF
TRBV4-2,TRBJ2-1,.,CASSQGLGGNEQFF
TRBV5-4,TRBJ2-3,TRBD1,CASSPTGGAGSDTQYF
TRBV7-6,TRBJ2-7,TRBD2,CASSPMGGGVYEQYF
TRBV7-9,TRBJ1-1,TRBD1,CASSFSPLGQGSNEAFF
TRBV6-1,TRBJ2-1,.,CASSDPPGPREQFF
TRBV4-2,TRBJ1-2,TRBD1,CASSQEGTGGYGYTF
TRBV5-1,TRBJ2-7,.,CASSSFPRGRTYEQYF
TRBV28,TRBJ1-5,.,CASSRGGTRNQPQHF
TRBV19,TRBJ2-2,TRBD1,CASTPGTGATGELFF
TRBV9,TRBJ1-6,.,CASSGSYNSPLHF
TRBV6-6,TRBJ1-1,.,CASSFAGIAEAFF